The 25 T cell receptor beta chains given below trace back to one sample, sequenced in a study of blood T cell repertoires in COVID-19. The table came from immunoSEQ multiplex PCR; TCRdb's copy has only in-frame clones and leaves some out. The sample consists of about 38,000 clones, 65% to 75% of them appearing once. What was sequenced was peripheral blood. Receptors originate from a man between 65 and 79 years old with COVID-19, enrolled during active disease.

The chain links TRBV29-1 to TRBJ1-5; the match to TRBD1 covers 7 bases. Unmatched junction bases numbered 8, after V lost 4 bases and J lost 5 bases. The CDR3 length is 14 residues. Germline V CDR1 and CDR2: SQVTM, ANQGSEA. The CDR3 DNA sequence: TGCAGCGTTGCCCAGGGCAGGGGGGATCAGCCCCAGCATTTT. Protein sequence: CSVAQGRGDQPQHF. The whole variable domain, filled in from reference TRBV29-1 and TRBJ1-5, reads SAVISQKPSRDICQRGTSLTIQCQVDSQVTMMFWYRQQPGQSLTLIATANQGSEATYESGFVIDKFPISRPNLTFSTLTVSNMSPEDSSIYLCSVAQGRGDQPQHFGDGTRLSIL.

The chain is built from TRBV3-1 (or the pseudogene TRBV3-2) and TRBJ1-4; D is possibly TRBD1 (5 bases). Germline CDR1 LGHDT, CDR2 YNNKEL (reference sequence). The CDR3 sequence is 16 residues long. V was trimmed by 2 bases and J by 5 bases, leaving 15 bases between them. In nucleotides, the CDR3 is TGTGCCAGCAGCCAATCTAGTATCGGGGGAAATGAAAAACTGTTTTTT. Protein sequence: CASSQSSIGGNEKLFF.

In this sample, this clone turned up a few times. The chain is built from TRBV12-3 or TRBV12-4 and TRBJ2-7; D is possibly TRBD2 (5 bases). The CDR3 totals 12 residues. Trimming left V 3 bases short and J 3 bases short, with 6 bases between. The CDR3 region is CASSFGNYEQYF. CDR3 DNA: TGTGCCAGCAGTTTCGGGAACTACGAGCAGTACTTC.

CDR3 region: CASSLGPDYGYTF. Here the CDR3 DNA reads TGTGCCAGCAGCTTAGGTCCAGACTATGGCTACACCTTC. V and J are TRBV11-2 and TRBJ1-2; D uncertain. Trimming left V 1 base short and J 3 bases short, with 6 bases between. There are 13 residues in the CDR3. CDR1 SGHAT and CDR2 FQNNGV come from the germline V gene. The full variable domain, its missing parts supplied by reference TRBV11-2 and TRBJ1-2, is EAGVAQSPRYKIIEKRQSVAFWCNPISGHATLYWYQQILGQGPKLLIQFQNNGVVDDSQLPKDRFSAERLKGVDSTLKIQPAKLEDSAVYLCASSLGPDYGYTFGSGTRLTVV.

The chain joins TRBV7-8 to TRBJ2-7; 7 bases agree with TRBD1. Germline V gene data show CDR1 as SGHVS and CDR2 as FQNEAQ. Germline trimming cut 1 base from V and 6 bases from J; bases unmatched to any gene: 6. The CDR3 contains 14 residues. CDR3 in amino acids: CASSLGDRGSEQYF. The CDR3 DNA sequence: TGTGCCAGCAGCTTAGGGGACAGAGGGTCCGAGCAGTACTTC.

This clone was seen repeatedly, ten times or more. This chain joins TRBV2 and TRBJ1-6; D unresolved. The CDR3 loop spans 17 amino acids. Trimming cost V 2 bases and J 5 bases, with 16 bases left between them. The germline CDR1 and CDR2 sequences are SNHLY and FYNNEI. As DNA, the CDR3 is TGTGCCAGCAGTGAACTCCTCAGGTTCGAGAATAATTCACCCCTCCACTTT. Its protein is CASSELLRFENNSPLHF.

The J gene is TRBJ2-1, the V gene TRBV28; 10 bases line up with TRBD1. The CDR3 runs 14 residues. Germline V gene sequence: CDR1 MDHEN, CDR2 SYDVKM. Trimming took 8 bases from V and 3 from J; bases not matched to a gene: 4. CDR3 amino acids: CASRDRGNYNEQFF. CDR3 nucleotide sequence: TGTGCCAGCCGGGACAGGGGTAACTACAATGAGCAGTTCTTC.

This clone has ten or more counts. This chain uses TRBV19 with TRBJ1-5; 10 bases fit TRBD1. CDR3 length equals 15 residues. Germline V CDR1 and CDR2: LNHDA, SQIVND (reference sequence). Trimming cost V 3 bases and J 3 bases; bases outside gene matches: 2. DNA of the CDR3: TGTGCCAGTAGTATGGGGACAGGGGTCAATCAGCCCCAGCATTTT. It codes for CASSMGTGVNQPQHF. Combining the CDR3 with reference TRBV19 and TRBJ1-5 gives the whole variable domain DGGITQSPKYLFRKEGQNVTLSCEQNLNHDAMYWYRQDPGQGLRLIYYSQIVNDFQKGDIAEGYSVSREKKESFPLTVTSAQKNPTAFYLCASSMGTGVNQPQHFGDGTRLSIL.

The chain carries TRBV10-3 and TRBJ2-7; maybe TRBD1 (5 bases). V dropped 6 bases and J dropped 5 bases, with 17 bases sitting between them. The V gene's germline CDR1 is ENHRY and CDR2 SYGVKD. This CDR3 is built from 14 residues. The DNA for the CDR3 is TGTGCCATCAGCCAGGGATCGTTATCAAACGAGCAGTACTTC. Protein product: CAISQGSLSNEQYF.

This chain joins TRBV5-1 and TRBJ2-7; D perhaps matches TRBD2 (6 bases). The V gene lost 4 bases and the J gene lost 4 bases, with 9 bases spanning the gap. This CDR3 comprises 12 residues. CDR1 and CDR2 from the germline V gene are SGHRS and YFSETQ. CDR3 in amino acids: CASSTGLYEQYF. The CDR3 DNA sequence: TGCGCCAGCAGCACGGGACTTTACGAGCAGTACTTC.

The genes are TRBV27 and TRBJ2-7; 7 nucleotides match TRBD2. This CDR3 has 18 residues. Germline values: CDR1 MNHEY, CDR2 SMNVEV (reference sequence). With 2 bases clipped from V and 5 bases from J, the junction kept 18 bases outside the gene matches. CDR3 loop: CASSLRFTTLYREDEQYF. The CDR3 DNA is TGTGCCAGCAGTTTACGATTCACAACTCTATACCGGGAGGACGAGCAGTACTTC.

The DNA for the CDR3 is TGTGCCAGTAGCCGGAACAGGGTCGAAAGCAATCAGCCCCAGCATTTT. Its protein is CASSRNRVESNQPQHF. The rearrangement uses TRBV19 and TRBJ1-5; D is possibly TRBD1 (6 bases). The CDR3 length is 16 residues. Germline loops: CDR1 LNHDA, CDR2 SQIVND (reference sequence). Trimming pared 6 bases from V and 1 base from J, leaving 16 bases between. Filled out from reference TRBV19 and TRBJ1-5, the complete variable domain reads DGGITQSPKYLFRKEGQNVTLSCEQNLNHDAMYWYRQDPGQGLRLIYYSQIVNDFQKGDIAEGYSVSREKKESFPLTVTSAQKNPTAFYLCASSRNRVESNQPQHFGDGTRLSIL.

The V call is TRBV12-3 or TRBV12-4, the J call TRBJ2-5, with 8 bases that match TRBD1. V dropped 7 bases and J dropped 3; count of bases not matched to a gene: 4. The CDR3 runs to 13 residues. CDR3 sequence (DNA): TGTGCCAGCACCCAACAGGGGGAAGAGACCCAGTACTTC. Protein product: CASTQQGEETQYF.

This clone was seen a handful of times. V usage is TRBV28 and J usage is TRBJ2-7; 9 positions match TRBD2. J gave up 7 bases and V 4 bases, and 11 bases lay outside the gene matches. The CDR3 spans 15 residues. Germline-derived CDR1 and CDR2 are MDHEN and SYDVKM. CDR3 loop: CASSSGGTSLLEQYF. CDR3 nucleotides: TGTGCCAGCAGTTCGGGGGGGACTAGCCTGCTAGAGCAGTACTTC. Together with reference TRBV28 and TRBJ2-7, the CDR3 gives the full variable domain: DVKVTQSSRYLVKRTGEKVFLECVQDMDHENMFWYRQDPGLGLRLIYFSYDVKMKEKGDIPEGYSVSREKKERFSLILESASTNQTSMYLCASSSGGTSLLEQYFGPGTRLTVT.

The rearrangement links TRBV6-6 to TRBJ2-7, with 10 bases aligning to TRBD1. In germline, CDR1 is MNHNY, CDR2 SVGAGI (reference sequence). The CDR3 totals 15 residues. V was clipped by 2 bases and J by 5 bases; unmatched bases: 6. CDR3 protein: CASSYPGQGGNEQYF. The CDR3 coding sequence is TGTGCCAGCAGTTACCCCGGACAGGGGGGCAACGAGCAGTACTTC.

This clone was seen once. Relative to the germline gene, one junction end is altered; a read error may explain this. The chain is built from TRBV7-2 and TRBJ1-5, with 7 bases that match TRBD1. Germline V gene sequence: CDR1 SGHTA, CDR2 FQGNSA. The CDR3 loop spans 14 amino acids. CDR3 amino acids: CASSLNRGNRPQHF. As DNA, the CDR3 is TGTGCCAGCAGCTTAAACAGGGGCAATCGGCCCCAGCATTTT.

J is TRBJ1-5 and V is TRBV28; D not resolved. Germline-derived CDR1 and CDR2 are MDHEN and SYDVKM. This CDR3 spans 16 amino acids. With 3 bases removed from V and 0 bases from J, the gap between germline ends came to 12 bases. This CDR3 is CASSFLSLPSNQPQHF. The CDR3 region has the DNA TGTGCCAGCAGTTTTCTATCTCTTCCTAGCAATCAGCCCCAGCATTTT.

The CDR3: CASSLGLAGGGDTQYF. The DNA for the CDR3 is TGTGCCAGCAGCTTAGGGCTAGCGGGAGGTGGGGATACGCAGTATTTT. The V and J genes are TRBV7-6 and TRBJ2-3; 11 positions match TRBD2. V shed 1 base, J shed 6 bases, and the junction held 6 bases outside the gene matches. This CDR3 comprises 16 residues. CDR1 and CDR2 (germline): SGHVS, FNYEAQ.

The J gene is TRBJ2-3, the V gene TRBV6-4; 12 nucleotides line up with TRBD2. This CDR3 spans 15 amino acids. Per the germline V gene, CDR1 is MRHNA and CDR2 is SNTAGT. V trimming: 0 bases; J trimming: 6 bases; junction bases outside the gene matches: 1. CDR3 sequence: CASSDSGTSGDTQYF. In DNA form, the CDR3 reads TGTGCCAGCAGTGACTCGGGGACTAGCGGGGATACGCAGTATTTT.

The chain is built from TRBV4-1 and TRBJ2-1, with TRBD1 matching 12 bases. This CDR3 spans 18 amino acids. Germline V lookup: CDR1 MGHRA, CDR2 YSYEKL. J gave up 6 bases and V 3 bases, and 12 bases lay outside the gene matches. The CDR3 DNA reads as TGCGCCAGCAGCCACCCACGTAGGGGGGACAGGGGGCTCAATGAGCAGTTCTTC. This encodes CASSHPRRGDRGLNEQFF.

The chain has TRBV19 and TRBJ1-3; no clear D gene. V dropped 5 bases and J dropped 0 bases, with 8 bases sitting between them. Germline lookup yields CDR1 LNHDA and CDR2 SQIVND (reference sequence). The CDR3 extends over 14 amino acids. CDR3 residues: CASSWADSGNTIYF. Here the CDR3 DNA reads TGTGCCAGTAGTTGGGCAGACTCTGGAAACACCATATATTTT.

This rearrangement joins TRBV12-3 or TRBV12-4 to TRBJ1-5, with TRBD1 matching 9 bases. The CDR3 is 13 amino acids. After removal of 6 bases from V and 4 bases from J, the junction contained 1 base not matched to a gene. The CDR3 DNA reads as TGTGCCAGCAGGGGGACAGGGAATCAGCCCCAGCATTTT. This sequence encodes CASRGTGNQPQHF.

V is TRBV4-3 and J is TRBJ1-6, with no clear D. This CDR3 is 17 amino acids long. Trimming took off 0 bases at V and 2 bases at J, with 11 bases between the two ends. Germline V gene data show CDR1 as LGHNA and CDR2 as YSLEER. The CDR3, as DNA: TGCGCCAGCAGCCAAGAGTCACTCTTTACCTATAATTCACCCCTCCACTTT. This translates into CASSQESLFTYNSPLHF.

The rearrangement uses TRBV12-3 or TRBV12-4 and TRBJ1-2; maybe TRBD1 (5 bases). The V gene lost 1 base and the J gene lost 7 bases, with 7 bases spanning the gap. CDR3 size: 12 residues. CDR3 sequence (DNA): TGTGCCAGCAGTTTAGTTACAGGTGGCTACACCTTC. Residues: CASSLVTGGYTF.

CDR3 coding DNA: TGTGCCAGCTCACGACTTACCCGGGACAAAGATGGCTACACCTTC. It is translated as CASSRLTRDKDGYTF. The chain is built from TRBV18 and TRBJ1-2, with D tentatively TRBD1 (6 bases). The CDR3 contains 15 residues. Trimming shortened V by 4 bases and J by 6 bases, and 18 bases separated the two germline ends. The germline V gene encodes CDR1 KGHSH and CDR2 LQKENI.